This TCR beta chain was recovered during a study of blood T cells in healthy people across ages. Study-wide results and caveats: Age brought a roughly linear fall in TCR beta diversity measured per million T cells.

Germline V gene lookup returns CDR1 MNHEY and CDR2 SMNVEV (reference sequence). The CDR3 totals 16 residues. Trimming took off 7 bases at V and 0 bases at J, with 16 bases between the two ends. On this clonotype itself: The antigen remains undetermined.

Through a sample-barcoded 5' primer and a J-beta primer mix, a second PCR was run for roughly 6 to 11 cycles. Each CDR3 protein is one row after TCRdb ran MiXCR on the 5' RACE reads. Found here are approximately 820,000 distinct CDR3 sequences, around 42% of them singletons; the top ten hold roughly 18%. V is TRBV27 and J is TRBJ2-1; a weak D match, TRBD1 (5 bases). The sequenced sample was blood. The TCR originated in a man in his fifties or sixties in good health. CDR3 amino acids: CASTPVGANSYNEQFF. CDR3 in DNA: TGTGCCAGCACTCCCGTTGGGGCCAACTCCTACAATGAGCAGTTCTTC.